Listed below are T cell receptor beta chains from one sample, sequenced in a study of patients and donors after allogeneic stem cell transplantation. Using its own MiXCR run on the RT-PCR reads, TCRdb lists one record per CDR3 protein. The table lists 900,000 to 1,000,000 distinct CDR3 sequences, roughly 18% of them singletons. The sample comprised blood, either unsorted or a sorted T cell fraction (not recorded which). The receptors shown here come from a human donor who was either an allogeneic HSCT recipient or a stem cell or donor lymphocyte infusion donor (not recorded which). It is not recorded whose cells these are; they may come from a transplant donor. The CDR3 runs from the conserved cysteine through the conserved F or W. D genes are given only for firm matches. The size of a clone is reported for some rows only, either as once, few or many, or as a class for expanded clones.

j_call,v_call,clone_size,d_call,cdr3_nt,cdr3_aa
TRBJ1-5,TRBV20-1,few,TRBD1,TGCAGTGCTAGAGATACGGGACAGCTTAGCAATCAGCCCCAGCATTTT,CSARDTGQLSNQPQHF
TRBJ2-2,TRBV12-3/TRBV12-4,.,TRBD2,TGTGCCAGCAGAGAGACTAGCGGGAGAAACACCGGGGAGCTGTTTTTT,CASRETSGRNTGELFF
TRBJ1-1,TRBV12-5,few,.,TGTGCTAGTGGCGAGATAAGACCAGGGCGGGCTTTCTTT,CASGEIRPGRAFF
TRBJ2-7,TRBV19,.,TRBD1,TGTGCCAGTAGAGACAGGGGGTCTCTCTACGAGCAGTACTTC,CASRDRGSLYEQYF
TRBJ2-7,TRBV4-1,.,TRBD2,TGCGCCAGCAGCCAACCAACTAGCGGGAAAGGGTCCTACGAGCAGTACTTC,CASSQPTSGKGSYEQYF
TRBJ2-2,TRBV2,.,TRBD1,TGTGCCAGCAGTGCGCACCTGGGGACAGGGGCCGGGGAGCTGTTTTTT,CASSAHLGTGAGELFF
TRBJ1-2,TRBV14,few,.,TGTGCCAGCCGGGAGGGGTGGACATATGGCTACACCTTC,CASREGWTYGYTF
TRBJ2-1,TRBV29-1,.,.,TGCAGCGCTATAGGGACGTCCTACAATGAGCAGTTCTTC,CSAIGTSYNEQFF
TRBJ2-5,TRBV20-1,few,.,TGCAGTGCTACCTTACGGGAGACCCAGTACTTC,CSATLRETQYF
TRBJ2-1,TRBV5-1,few,.,TGCGCCAGCAGCATCAGGGGGGTTGCAGGAGAGCAGTTCTTC,CASSIRGVAGEQFF
TRBJ2-3,TRBV11-2,.,TRBD2,TGTGCCAGCAGCTCGGCCAGACTAGCGGGGGGCCTCACAGATACGCAGTATTTT,CASSSARLAGGLTDTQYF
TRBJ2-7,TRBV24-1,few,TRBD1,TGTGCCACCAGTGGACCGGGACAGTCCTACGAGCAGTACTTC,CATSGPGQSYEQYF
TRBJ1-1,TRBV11-3,.,.,TGTGCCAGCACTCGGGGGAGGAACACTGAAGCTTTCTTT,CASTRGRNTEAFF
TRBJ2-7,TRBV29-1,.,TRBD1,TGCAGCGTGACTGGGACAGGGGTTGCGGCCGAGCAGTACTTC,CSVTGTGVAAEQYF
TRBJ2-3,TRBV20-1,.,.,TGCAGTGCGTACAAAGGCGAAGATACGCAGTATTTT,CSAYKGEDTQYF
TRBJ2-3,TRBV9,.,.,TGTGCCAGCAGCGTAATCGCCGTGACAGATACGCAGTATTTT,CASSVIAVTDTQYF
TRBJ1-1,TRBV6-5,.,TRBD1,TGTGCCAGCAGTTACCAGGGGGCGAGCACTGAAGCTTTCTTT,CASSYQGASTEAFF
TRBJ2-5,TRBV12-3/TRBV12-4,few,TRBD1,TGTGCCAGCAGCCTTGACAGGGTAGGAGAGACCCAGTACTTC,CASSLDRVGETQYF
TRBJ1-1,TRBV6-1,.,.,TGTGCCAGCAGTGTGCGACGGAGGAACACTGAAGCTTTCTTT,CASSVRRRNTEAFF
TRBJ2-1,TRBV20-1,.,.,TGCAGTGCTATCGTGTCAACCTACAATGAGCAGTTCTTC,CSAIVSTYNEQFF
TRBJ1-2,TRBV6-1,.,TRBD1,TGTGCCAGCACCCATAGAGGGACAGATGGCTACACCTTC,CASTHRGTDGYTF
TRBJ1-1,TRBV29-1,.,.,TGCAGCCATCCGGTTCGGAGTGGCAGTGGGAACACTGAAGCTTTCTTT,CSHPVRSGSGNTEAFF
TRBJ2-2,TRBV7-3,few,.,TGTGCCAGCAGCTTAAGGGGATCCCGTGGGGGCGCTTCCGGGGAGCTGTTTTTT,CASSLRGSRGGASGELFF
TRBJ1-4,TRBV20-1,.,TRBD1,TGCAGTGCTCCCCGACAGGGATTCCTAAAACTGTTTTTT,CSAPRQGFLKLFF
TRBJ2-4,TRBV5-1,few,TRBD2,TGCGCCAGCAGCGCGTCGGGACTAGCGGGAGATAAAGCCAAAAACATTCAGTACTTC,CASSASGLAGDKAKNIQYF
TRBJ2-3,TRBV20-1,many,TRBD2,TGCAGTGCACTCCGGGGAGCGGGAACAGATACGCAGTATTTT,CSALRGAGTDTQYF
TRBJ2-1,TRBV5-1,.,.,TGCGCCAGCAGCTTGTCGGGGGCTAATGCCTACAATGAGCAGTTCTTC,CASSLSGANAYNEQFF
TRBJ2-1,TRBV4-1,many,TRBD2,TGCGCCAGCAGCCAAGGGGTGTGGGGGAGGGCGTACGCCTACAATGAGCAGTTCTTC,CASSQGVWGRAYAYNEQFF
TRBJ1-1,TRBV27,.,.,TGTGCCAGCAGCCCAGGACACACTGAAGCTTTCTTT,CASSPGHTEAFF
TRBJ2-3,TRBV2,few,TRBD1,TGTGCCAGCAGTGAAGCGGCTGGACAGGGAGCGAGTTTTACGCAGTATTTT,CASSEAAGQGASFTQYF
TRBJ2-1,TRBV5-1,.,.,TGCGCCAGCAGCGTGATTCCGGAGGCCTACAATGAGCAGTTCTTC,CASSVIPEAYNEQFF
TRBJ2-2,TRBV5-1,few,.,TGCGCCAGCAGCTTGATGGGGGCGAACACCGGGGAGCTGTTTTTT,CASSLMGANTGELFF
TRBJ2-7,TRBV12-3/TRBV12-4,.,.,TGTGCCAGCAGTCCCGCCGGGAACGAGCAGTACTTC,CASSPAGNEQYF
TRBJ2-3,TRBV2,.,.,TGTGCCAGCACGGGGGCGCAACGGTTGAATACGCAGTATTTT,CASTGAQRLNTQYF
TRBJ1-1,TRBV12-5,few,.,TGTGCTAGTGGCCAGTTGAACACTGAAGCTTTCTTT,CASGQLNTEAFF
TRBJ2-7,TRBV10-2,.,.,TGCGCCAGCAGTGAGTCGATACTCACGGTGGATTCGTCCTACGAGCAGTACTTC,CASSESILTVDSSYEQYF
TRBJ2-7,TRBV7-9,few,TRBD1,TGTGCCAGCAGCTTACTCGGGACAGGGCGGTACGAGCAGTACTTC,CASSLLGTGRYEQYF
TRBJ1-5,TRBV2,.,.,TGTGCCAGCAGTGAAGTCGGGGGGCATCAGCCCCAGCATTTT,CASSEVGGHQPQHF
TRBJ2-1,TRBV9,.,.,TGTGCCAGCAGCACGCAGGTGTGGGGGAATGAGCAGTTCTTC,CASSTQVWGNEQFF
TRBJ2-5,TRBV20-1,.,.,TGCAGTGCTAGAGATCGAAGGAGTGAGACCCAGTACTTC,CSARDRRSETQYF
TRBJ2-2,TRBV12-3/TRBV12-4,.,.,TGTGCCAGCAGTTTGATGGGCAGGGTGGTCACCGGGGAGCTGTTTTTT,CASSLMGRVVTGELFF
TRBJ2-6,TRBV6-2/TRBV6-3,.,TRBD2,TGTGCCAGCAGGGGACTAACTGGGGCCAACGTCCTGACTTTC,CASRGLTGANVLTF
TRBJ2-7,TRBV5-1,few,.,TGCGCCAGCAGCCTATGGGGGGAGCAGTACTTC,CASSLWGEQYF
TRBJ1-5,TRBV6-1,few,TRBD1,TGTGCCAGCAGAGCCGTCGGACAGGGTGGGAATCAGCCCCAGCATTTT,CASRAVGQGGNQPQHF
TRBJ2-1,TRBV20-1,few,.,TGCAGTGCTAGTAAGGACGGCCAAAATGAGCAGTTCTTC,CSASKDGQNEQFF
TRBJ1-1,TRBV12-3/TRBV12-4,many,.,TGTGCCAGCAGTTTCTGGGTATTAGGCACTGAAGCTTTCTTT,CASSFWVLGTEAFF
TRBJ2-2,TRBV20-1,.,TRBD1,TGCAGTGCTACCGGGACAGCTTACGGGGAGCTGTTTTTT,CSATGTAYGELFF
TRBJ2-2,TRBV27,.,.,TGTGCCAGCAGACTTATAGGGTCCACCGGGGAGCTGTTTTTT,CASRLIGSTGELFF
TRBJ2-7,TRBV14,many,.,TGTGCCAGCAGCCAAGTATTGGTTTCTGCCTACGAGCAGTACTTC,CASSQVLVSAYEQYF
TRBJ2-1,TRBV30,once,.,TGTGCTACCTCGGGTAGGAGATACAATGAGCAGTTCTTC,CATSGRRYNEQFF
TRBJ2-7,TRBV5-1,few,TRBD2,TGCGCCAGCAGCCTCCCCGGGACTATCTACGAGCAGTACTTC,CASSLPGTIYEQYF
TRBJ2-4,TRBV4-1,few,.,TGCGCCAGCAGCCAAGAAAAGGGTTACATTCAGTACTTC,CASSQEKGYIQYF
TRBJ2-7,TRBV20-1,few,TRBD1,TGCAGTGCTCACGGACAGGAAACCTACGAGCAGTACTTC,CSAHGQETYEQYF
TRBJ1-6,TRBV6-1,many,.,TGTGCCAGCGCCTTCCGGGATTCGAACGGGAATTCACCCCTCCACTTT,CASAFRDSNGNSPLHF
TRBJ1-5,TRBV6-5,few,TRBD1,TGTGCCAGCAGTTACTCGCTAGCAACAGGGGGCAATCAGCCCCAGCATTTT,CASSYSLATGGNQPQHF
TRBJ1-2,TRBV5-6,.,.,TGTGCCAGCAGCTTGGGTACCGCTCCTGGCTACACCTTC,CASSLGTAPGYTF